Listed here are 23 T cell receptor beta chains from one sample, sequenced in a study of cytomegalovirus exposure and HLA in healthy donors. The PCR employed 60 Vbeta primers together with 13 Jbeta primers. Produced via immunoSEQ multiplex PCR; TCRdb's table is partial and in-frame only. The table lists 110,000 to 150,000 clones, about 82% of them singletons, with roughly 3.4% in the top ten. The sequenced sample consisted of PBMCs. These TCRs come from a male donor in good health and CMV-seronegative.

The rearrangement links TRBV7-9 to TRBJ2-3; weak D call: TRBD1 (5 bases). Between the trimmed V and J ends, which lost 5 bases and 0 bases, there was a span of 12 bases. Germline V gene sequence: CDR1 SEHNR, CDR2 FQNEAQ (reference sequence). This CDR3 contains 15 residues. CDR3 in amino acids: CASSSGAESTDTQYF. CDR3 nucleotide sequence: TGTGCCAGCAGCAGTGGGGCGGAGAGCACAGATACGCAGTATTTT.

V gene TRBV4-3 combines with J gene TRBJ2-3; tentatively, D is TRBD1 (6 bases). This CDR3 has 15 residues. V was cut by 0 bases and J by 2 bases, with 9 bases left in between. Germline V gene data show CDR1 as LGHNA and CDR2 as YSLEER. The CDR3 DNA sequence: TGCGCCAGCAGCCAAGACACAGGGACCACAGATACGCAGTATTTT. Its protein is CASSQDTGTTDTQYF.

This chain links TRBV28 with TRBJ2-5; no clear D gene. Germline V CDR1 and CDR2: MDHEN, SYDVKM. CDR3 size: 11 residues. V lost 6 bases to trimming and J lost 9 bases, with 11 bases between them. In nucleotides, the CDR3 is TGTGCCAGCAGGCCCATCGGTCCCCAGTACTTC. It codes for CASRPIGPQYF.

The rearrangement links TRBV7-9 to TRBJ1-1; 7 bases align to TRBD1. The V gene's germline CDR1 is SEHNR and CDR2 FQNEAQ (reference sequence). CDR3 length: 14 amino acids. V gave up 6 bases and J gave up 0 bases; unmatched junction bases: 4. As DNA, the CDR3 is TGTGCCAGCAGGGCAGGGGGGATGAACACTGAAGCTTTCTTT. It is translated as CASRAGGMNTEAFF.

The rearrangement joins TRBV7-9 to TRBJ1-1; D not resolved. V gave up 1 base and J gave up 5 bases, with 11 bases separating them. Germline lookup yields CDR1 SEHNR and CDR2 FQNEAQ (reference sequence). The CDR3 runs to 14 residues. CDR3 in amino acids: CASSLVAGRTEAFF. CDR3 nucleotides: TGTGCCAGCAGCTTAGTTGCGGGGAGGACTGAAGCTTTCTTT. Full variable domain (missing parts from reference TRBV7-9 and TRBJ1-1): DTGVSQNPRHKITKRGQNVTFRCDPISEHNRLYWYRQTLGQGPEFLTYFQNEAQLEKSRLLSDRFSAERPKGSFSTLEIQRTEQGDSAMYLCASSLVAGRTEAFFGQGTRLTVV.

This chain uses TRBV19 with TRBJ1-2; tentative D call: TRBD1 (6 bases). Trimming shortened V by 5 bases and J by 2 bases, and 15 bases separated the two germline ends. Germline values: CDR1 LNHDA, CDR2 SQIVND (reference sequence). This CDR3 is 15 amino acids long. CDR3 protein: CASSSAGTLNYGYTF. CDR3 sequence (DNA): TGTGCCAGTAGTTCGGCCGGGACACTCAACTATGGCTACACCTTC.

The J gene is TRBJ1-3, the V gene TRBV18; possibly TRBD1 for D (5 bases). V lost 3 bases, J lost 0 bases, and 9 bases lay in between. CDR3 length: 15 amino acids. Germline V lookup: CDR1 KGHSH, CDR2 LQKENI. DNA for the CDR3: TGTGCCAGCTCACCGGAACAGGCCTCTGGAAACACCATATATTTT. Translation gives CASSPEQASGNTIYF.

The genes are TRBV11-2 and TRBJ2-7; the D is unclear. CDR1 SGHAT and CDR2 FQNNGV come from the germline V gene. Trimming cost V 1 base and J 6 bases, with 4 bases left between them. The CDR3 extends over 11 amino acids. The CDR3 loop is CASSLGPEQYF. In DNA, the CDR3 is TGTGCCAGCAGCTTAGGGCCCGAGCAGTACTTC.

The gene calls are TRBV4-1 and TRBJ2-1, with a tentative D call TRBD2 (6 bases). The V gene lost 4 bases and the J gene lost 2 bases, with 12 bases spanning the gap. Germline V gene sequence: CDR1 MGHRA, CDR2 YSYEKL. The CDR3 extends over 15 amino acids. CDR3 coding DNA: TGCGCCAGCAGCCTGGAGGGTGTAACCTACAATGAGCAGTTCTTC. Its translation is CASSLEGVTYNEQFF.

The chain is built from TRBV5-1 and TRBJ1-1; 9 bases are shared with TRBD1. This CDR3 comprises 15 residues. The trim removed 4 bases at V and 3 bases at J, leaving 7 bases unmatched. Germline loops: CDR1 SGHRS, CDR2 YFSETQ. CDR3 bases: TGCGCCAGCAGCGAAATGGACAGGGGCGACACTGAAGCTTTCTTT. Its protein is CASSEMDRGDTEAFF.

The rearrangement links TRBV7-4 to TRBJ2-7; tentative D call: TRBD2 (10 bases). The length of the CDR3 is 21 residues. V dropped 4 bases and J dropped 3 bases, with 34 bases sitting between them. CDR1 SGHVT and CDR2 SQSDAQ come from the germline V gene. CDR3 in amino acids: CASSSPQTGGALAGAFYEQYF. CDR3 sequence (DNA): TGTGCCAGCAGCTCTCCACAGACAGGGGGAGCCCTAGCGGGAGCTTTCTACGAGCAGTACTTC.

This clone was observed a few times. The chain has TRBV29-1 and TRBJ2-1, with 10 bases that match TRBD2. Germline assignment: CDR1 SQVTM and CDR2 ANQGSEA. V gave up 6 bases and J gave up 9 bases; unmatched junction bases: 8. The CDR3 totals 13 residues. DNA of the CDR3: TGCAGCGTCCCTAGCGGGAGTAAGGTTGAGCAGTTCTTC. Translated, it gives CSVPSGSKVEQFF.

This clone has a single count. The rearrangement uses TRBV7-2 and TRBJ2-1, with 12 bases identical to TRBD2. Trimming at V came to 5 bases and at J to 8 bases, leaving 10 bases not matched to a gene. This CDR3 has 16 amino acids. Per germline, CDR1 SGHTA and CDR2 FQGNSA. CDR3 sequence: CASSRRRTSGMDEQFF. In nucleotides, the CDR3 is TGTGCCAGCAGCCGGCGTAGGACTAGCGGGATGGATGAGCAGTTCTTC.

The chain combines TRBV7-8 with TRBJ2-1; 9 bases are shared with TRBD2. V trimming: 5 bases; J trimming: 4 bases; junction bases outside the gene matches: 6. The CDR3 is 15 residues long. Germline assignment: CDR1 SGHVS and CDR2 FQNEAQ. CDR3 loop: CASSEPSGKYNEQFF. The CDR3 DNA follows: TGTGCCAGCAGCGAACCTAGCGGGAAGTACAATGAGCAGTTCTTC. Variable domain in full (rest from reference TRBV7-8 and TRBJ2-1): GAGVSQSPRYKVAKRGQDVALRCDPISGHVSLFWYQQALGQGPEFLTYFQNEAQLDKSGLPSDRFFAERPEGSVSTLKIQRTQQEDSAVYLCASSEPSGKYNEQFFGPGTRLTVL.

This chain joins TRBV2 and TRBJ2-2, with a possible D match to TRBD1 (6 bases). The CDR3 runs to 15 residues. CDR1 and CDR2 (germline): SNHLY, FYNNEI. Between the trimmed V and J ends, which lost 7 bases and 4 bases, there was a span of 16 bases. CDR3 residues: CASTPKGVSTGELFF. CDR3 DNA: TGTGCCAGCACTCCCAAGGGGGTCTCCACCGGGGAGCTGTTTTTT. The full variable domain, rest sourced from reference TRBV2 and TRBJ2-2, is EPEVTQTPSHQVTQMGQEVILRCVPISNHLYFYWYRQILGQKVEFLVSFYNNEISEKSEIFDDQFSVERPDGSNFTLKIRSTKLEDSAMYFCASTPKGVSTGELFFGEGSRLTVL.

The CDR3 region is CASSLRSIANTGELFF. CDR3 bases: TGTGCCAGCAGCTTGCGATCTATCGCGAACACCGGGGAGCTGTTTTTT. The chain joins TRBV5-4 to TRBJ2-2; D is unresolved. This CDR3 is built from 16 residues. Germline loops: CDR1 SGHNT, CDR2 YYREEE (reference sequence). With 1 base removed from V and 0 bases from J, the gap between germline ends came to 10 bases.

This chain joins TRBV28 and TRBJ2-7; the D gene is possibly TRBD2 (6 bases). The CDR3 loop spans 14 amino acids. The V end lost 3 bases, the J end lost 4 bases, and 13 bases lay between the germline ends. Germline CDR1 reads MDHEN; CDR2 reads SYDVKM. The CDR3 is CASSLSDRGYEQYF. DNA for the CDR3: TGTGCCAGCAGTTTGTCTGACCGGGGGTACGAGCAGTACTTC.

This rearrangement joins TRBV28 to TRBJ2-7, with 7 bases fitting TRBD1. This CDR3 comprises 12 residues. Trimming took 7 bases from V and 3 from J; bases not matched to a gene: 3. Per germline, CDR1 MDHEN and CDR2 SYDVKM. The CDR3 sequence is CASTDRDYEQYF. The DNA of the CDR3 is TGTGCCAGCACCGACAGGGACTACGAGCAGTACTTC.

The genes are TRBV28 and TRBJ2-3; 12 positions match TRBD2. Germline V gene sequence: CDR1 MDHEN, CDR2 SYDVKM. V gave up 5 bases and J gave up 4 bases; unmatched junction bases: 7. The CDR3 covers 16 residues. DNA of the CDR3: TGTGCCAGCAGTCCACTAGCGGGAGGAAGGGCAGATACGCAGTATTTT. Its translation: CASSPLAGGRADTQYF. Complete variable domain (other parts from reference TRBV28 and TRBJ2-3): DVKVTQSSRYLVKRTGEKVFLECVQDMDHENMFWYRQDPGLGLRLIYFSYDVKMKEKGDIPEGYSVSREKKERFSLILESASTNQTSMYLCASSPLAGGRADTQYFGPGTRLTVL.

V gene TRBV6-5 combines with J gene TRBJ2-7, with 7 bases lining up with TRBD1. Germline V gene sequence: CDR1 MNHEY, CDR2 SVGAGI. The CDR3 length is 15 residues. V lost 6 bases and J lost 6; bases outside the gene matches: 14. CDR3 sequence (DNA): TGTGCCAGCAGACTTTACAGGGGCCTCCTGGGCGAGCAGTACTTC. Translation: CASRLYRGLLGEQYF.

The chain employs TRBV11-1 and TRBJ1-1; weak D call: TRBD1 (6 bases). The CDR3 consists of 13 residues. The germline gives CDR1 SGHAT, CDR2 FQDESV (reference sequence). Trimming stripped 4 bases from V and 3 bases from J, with 9 bases between. DNA for the CDR3: TGTGCCAGCAGCTCTCAGGGGTACACTGAAGCTTTCTTT. This translates into CASSSQGYTEAFF.

The chain joins TRBV6-1 to TRBJ2-3; 9 nucleotides match TRBD1. Germline V gene sequence: CDR1 MNHNS, CDR2 SASEGT. J lost 4 bases, V lost 4 bases, and 12 bases had no gene match. The CDR3 spans 17 residues. The CDR3: CASSVGLSTGGADTQYF. CDR3 DNA sequence: TGTGCCAGCAGTGTAGGTTTGTCGACAGGGGGAGCAGATACGCAGTATTTT.

The chain combines TRBV28 with TRBJ2-3, with D possibly being TRBD2 (6 bases). This CDR3 has 18 residues. Germline lookup yields CDR1 MDHEN and CDR2 SYDVKM. Trimming removed 5 bases at V and 2 bases at J, with 23 bases between. This chain's CDR3 is CASSRGIAVPVNTDTQYF. In DNA form, the CDR3 reads TGTGCCAGCAGTCGGGGTATAGCGGTTCCAGTCAACACAGATACGCAGTATTTT.